Listed below are T cell receptor beta chains from one sample, sequenced in a study of blood T cell repertoires in COVID-19. Using immunoSEQ multiplex PCR, the repertoire was profiled, and TCRdb retains in-frame clones only, with some absent. The repertoire has around 63,000 clones, just over 85% of them found once; the top ten carry about 18%. Input material: peripheral blood. These receptors were obtained from a woman older than 75 with active COVID-19. Both conserved end residues are part of each CDR3. The order of the fields is clone size, J gene, V gene, D gene, CDR3 protein, CDR3 DNA. D genes are given only for firm matches. Clone size, where shown, is once, few, many, or a class for clones that have expanded.

abundance: NA; j_gene: TRBJ2-7; v_gene: TRBV5-5; d_gene: TRBD2; CDR3aa: CASSRGDGGPYEQYF; CDR3nt: TGTGCCAGCAGCCGGGGGGACGGTGGGCCCTACGAGCAGTACTTC
abundance: NA; j_gene: TRBJ2-5; v_gene: TRBV3-1/TRBV3-2; d_gene: NA; CDR3aa: CASSQLVRETQYF; CDR3nt: TGTGCCAGCAGCCAATTAGTCCGGGAGACCCAGTACTTC
abundance: NA; j_gene: TRBJ1-2; v_gene: TRBV28; d_gene: NA; CDR3aa: CASSLSAGTGGYTF; CDR3nt: TGTGCCAGCAGTTTATCAGCAGGCACAGGTGGCTACACCTTC
abundance: NA; j_gene: TRBJ2-7; v_gene: TRBV18; d_gene: TRBD2; CDR3aa: CASSLNLAGNSYEQYF; CDR3nt: TGTGCCAGCTCACTTAATCTAGCGGGAAACTCCTACGAGCAGTACTTC
abundance: NA; j_gene: TRBJ2-1; v_gene: TRBV3-1/TRBV3-2; d_gene: NA; CDR3aa: CASSLPGEVWLDEQFF; CDR3nt: TGTGCCAGCAGCCTTCCCGGGGAAGTCTGGCTCGATGAGCAGTTCTTC
abundance: NA; j_gene: TRBJ1-4; v_gene: TRBV6-5; d_gene: NA; CDR3aa: CASRREGSGEKLFF; CDR3nt: TGTGCCAGCAGGAGAGAGGGTTCGGGGGAAAAACTGTTTTTT
abundance: NA; j_gene: TRBJ2-5; v_gene: TRBV5-4; d_gene: TRBD2; CDR3aa: CASSLAGARETQYF; CDR3nt: TGTGCCAGCAGCTTAGCGGGGGCTCGAGAGACCCAGTACTTC
abundance: NA; j_gene: TRBJ2-1; v_gene: TRBV30; d_gene: TRBD2; CDR3aa: CAWSPGTSGGAEEQFF; CDR3nt: TGTGCCTGGAGTCCCGGGACTAGCGGGGGGGCCGAGGAGCAGTTCTTC
abundance: NA; j_gene: TRBJ2-5; v_gene: TRBV3-1/TRBV3-2; d_gene: TRBD2; CDR3aa: CASSRGLEQETQYF; CDR3nt: TGTGCCAGCAGTCGAGGACTAGAGCAAGAGACCCAGTACTTC
abundance: NA; j_gene: TRBJ2-1; v_gene: TRBV5-6; d_gene: TRBD2; CDR3aa: CASRLTSGGASEQFF; CDR3nt: TGTGCCAGCAGACTAACTAGCGGGGGGGCCAGTGAGCAGTTCTTC
abundance: NA; j_gene: TRBJ2-5; v_gene: TRBV5-6; d_gene: NA; CDR3aa: CASSLARGRQETQYF; CDR3nt: TGTGCCAGCAGCTTGGCGCGGGGCCGGCAAGAGACCCAGTACTTC
abundance: NA; j_gene: TRBJ1-6; v_gene: TRBV19; d_gene: NA; CDR3aa: CASSITGRESPLHF; CDR3nt: TGTGCCAGTAGTATAACAGGAAGAGAATCACCCCTCCACTTT
abundance: NA; j_gene: TRBJ2-3; v_gene: TRBV12-1; d_gene: NA; CDR3aa: CASSSQGLSTDTQYF; CDR3nt: TGTGCCAGCAGCTCCCAGGGTCTAAGCACAGATACGCAGTATTTT
abundance: NA; j_gene: TRBJ1-6; v_gene: TRBV5-4; d_gene: NA; CDR3aa: CASSLGRGNSPLHF; CDR3nt: TGTGCCAGCAGCTTGGGCAGGGGTAATTCACCCCTCCACTTT
abundance: NA; j_gene: TRBJ1-3; v_gene: TRBV19; d_gene: NA; CDR3aa: CASSPRGPGNTIYF; CDR3nt: TGTGCCAGTAGTCCACGAGGTCCCGGAAACACCATATATTTT
abundance: NA; j_gene: TRBJ1-1; v_gene: TRBV5-6; d_gene: TRBD1; CDR3aa: CASSAGTGAEAFF; CDR3nt: TGTGCCAGCAGCGCCGGGACAGGGGCTGAAGCTTTCTTT
abundance: NA; j_gene: TRBJ1-2; v_gene: TRBV4-3; d_gene: NA; CDR3aa: CASSQVLGGRGYTF; CDR3nt: TGCGCCAGCAGCCAAGTGTTAGGAGGGCGAGGCTACACCTTC
abundance: once; j_gene: TRBJ2-7; v_gene: TRBV5-1; d_gene: TRBD2; CDR3aa: CASSKIGGGAYEQYF; CDR3nt: TGCGCCAGCAGCAAAATAGGCGGGGGGGCCTACGAGCAGTACTTC
abundance: few; j_gene: TRBJ1-1; v_gene: TRBV2; d_gene: NA; CDR3aa: CASSERRGGHLYTEAFF; CDR3nt: TGTGCCAGCAGTGAACGGAGGGGAGGGCATCTGTACACTGAAGCTTTCTTT
abundance: NA; j_gene: TRBJ2-1; v_gene: TRBV7-9; d_gene: NA; CDR3aa: CASSPRGDEQFF; CDR3nt: TGTGCCAGCAGCCCTCGCGGAGATGAGCAGTTCTTC
abundance: NA; j_gene: TRBJ1-1; v_gene: TRBV7-3; d_gene: TRBD1; CDR3aa: CASSFRQGTEAFF; CDR3nt: TGTGCCAGCAGTTTTCGACAGGGCACTGAAGCTTTCTTT
abundance: once; j_gene: TRBJ2-3; v_gene: TRBV3-1/TRBV3-2; d_gene: NA; CDR3aa: CASSVYPLGTDTQYF; CDR3nt: TGTGCCAGCAGCGTATACCCACTAGGAACGGATACGCAGTATTTT
abundance: NA; j_gene: TRBJ2-3; v_gene: TRBV29-1; d_gene: NA; CDR3aa: CSALPGLQGTDTQYF; CDR3nt: TGCAGCGCCCTCCCCGGACTCCAAGGGACAGATACGCAGTATTTT
abundance: NA; j_gene: TRBJ2-7; v_gene: TRBV28; d_gene: TRBD1; CDR3aa: CASSLTRGYEQYF; CDR3nt: TGTGCCAGCAGTTTAACCAGGGGGTACGAGCAGTACTTC
abundance: NA; j_gene: TRBJ1-1; v_gene: TRBV11-2; d_gene: NA; CDR3aa: CASSLGALNTEAFF; CDR3nt: TGTGCCAGCAGCTTAGGGGCTTTGAACACTGAAGCTTTCTTT
abundance: NA; j_gene: TRBJ2-1; v_gene: TRBV6-2/TRBV6-3; d_gene: TRBD2; CDR3aa: CASSVLAGSYNEQFF; CDR3nt: TGTGCCAGCAGCGTCCTAGCGGGGTCCTACAATGAGCAGTTCTTC
abundance: NA; j_gene: TRBJ1-1; v_gene: TRBV7-2; d_gene: TRBD1; CDR3aa: CASSTQTGSNTEAFF; CDR3nt: TGTGCCAGCAGCACGCAGACAGGGTCGAACACTGAAGCTTTCTTT
abundance: once; j_gene: TRBJ1-1; v_gene: TRBV7-8; d_gene: NA; CDR3aa: CASSLDRENTEAFF; CDR3nt: TGTGCCAGCAGCTTAGACAGGGAGAACACTGAAGCTTTCTTT
abundance: NA; j_gene: TRBJ2-5; v_gene: TRBV30; d_gene: TRBD2; CDR3aa: CAWRGRTRGGKTQYF; CDR3nt: TGTGCCTGGAGAGGTCGGACCCGGGGGGGGAAGACCCAGTACTTC
abundance: NA; j_gene: TRBJ1-5; v_gene: TRBV7-6; d_gene: NA; CDR3aa: CASSLSAGSNQPQHF; CDR3nt: TGTGCCAGCAGCTTATCGGCAGGGAGCAATCAGCCCCAGCATTTT
abundance: NA; j_gene: TRBJ2-1; v_gene: TRBV4-3; d_gene: TRBD2; CDR3aa: CASSPFLAGYGNEQFF; CDR3nt: TGCGCCAGCAGCCCCTTTTTAGCGGGGTATGGGAATGAGCAGTTCTTC
abundance: NA; j_gene: TRBJ2-5; v_gene: TRBV7-2; d_gene: NA; CDR3aa: CASSLAVQETQYF; CDR3nt: TGTGCCAGCAGCTTAGCTGTACAAGAGACCCAGTACTTC
abundance: NA; j_gene: TRBJ2-1; v_gene: TRBV5-1; d_gene: TRBD1; CDR3aa: CASSGDREMDEQFF; CDR3nt: TGCGCCAGCAGCGGGGACAGGGAGATGGATGAGCAGTTCTTC
abundance: NA; j_gene: TRBJ2-7; v_gene: TRBV7-2; d_gene: TRBD2; CDR3aa: CASSRTSGATYEQYF; CDR3nt: TGTGCCAGCAGCCGGACTAGCGGGGCGACCTACGAGCAGTACTTC
abundance: NA; j_gene: TRBJ2-5; v_gene: TRBV9; d_gene: NA; CDR3aa: CASSVVDSQETQYF; CDR3nt: TGTGCCAGCAGCGTAGTAGACAGTCAAGAGACCCAGTACTTC
abundance: NA; j_gene: TRBJ1-5; v_gene: TRBV4-1; d_gene: TRBD1; CDR3aa: CASSQRTGQNQPQHF; CDR3nt: TGCGCCAGCAGCCAAAGGACAGGTCAAAATCAGCCCCAGCATTTT
abundance: NA; j_gene: TRBJ1-1; v_gene: TRBV7-9; d_gene: TRBD1; CDR3aa: CASSRETGGTEAFF; CDR3nt: TGTGCCAGCAGCCGCGAGACAGGGGGGACTGAAGCTTTCTTT
abundance: NA; j_gene: TRBJ1-6; v_gene: TRBV5-8; d_gene: NA; CDR3aa: CASSLEGGDSPLHF; CDR3nt: TGTGCCAGCAGCTTGGAAGGGGGTGATTCACCCCTCCACTTT
abundance: once; j_gene: TRBJ2-5; v_gene: TRBV11-2; d_gene: NA; CDR3aa: CASSFLRETQYF; CDR3nt: TGTGCCAGCAGCTTCCTACGAGAGACCCAGTACTTC
abundance: NA; j_gene: TRBJ2-3; v_gene: TRBV18; d_gene: NA; CDR3aa: CASSPWGDSSVVTQYF; CDR3nt: TGTGCCAGCTCACCTTGGGGGGACTCATCGGTCGTTACGCAGTATTTT
abundance: NA; j_gene: TRBJ2-5; v_gene: TRBV9; d_gene: TRBD2; CDR3aa: CASSPGTSGSQETQYF; CDR3nt: TGTGCCAGCAGCCCGGGGACTAGCGGGAGTCAAGAGACCCAGTACTTC
abundance: NA; j_gene: TRBJ2-3; v_gene: TRBV28; d_gene: TRBD2; CDR3aa: CASSFSGGGAEDTQYF; CDR3nt: TGTGCCAGCAGTTTTTCTGGCGGGGGGGCCGAAGATACGCAGTATTTT
abundance: once; j_gene: TRBJ2-5; v_gene: TRBV28; d_gene: NA; CDR3aa: CASSLNKLQETQYF; CDR3nt: TGTGCCAGCAGTTTGAACAAGTTACAAGAGACCCAGTACTTC
abundance: NA; j_gene: TRBJ2-7; v_gene: TRBV5-4; d_gene: TRBD2; CDR3aa: CASSLGSQRGGYEQYF; CDR3nt: TGTGCCAGCAGCTTGGGGTCCCAGCGGGGGGGGTACGAGCAGTACTTC
abundance: once; j_gene: TRBJ1-1; v_gene: TRBV5-1; d_gene: TRBD1; CDR3aa: CASRSAGQGYTEAFF; CDR3nt: TGCGCCAGCAGATCCGCCGGACAGGGCTACACTGAAGCTTTCTTT
abundance: NA; j_gene: TRBJ2-1; v_gene: TRBV7-8; d_gene: NA; CDR3aa: CASSLGPGPQFF; CDR3nt: TGTGCCAGCAGCTTAGGTCCGGGTCCGCAGTTCTTC
abundance: NA; j_gene: TRBJ1-4; v_gene: TRBV28; d_gene: TRBD1; CDR3aa: CASSSTQDRGDEKLFF; CDR3nt: TGTGCCAGCAGTTCGACCCAGGACAGGGGGGATGAAAAACTGTTTTTT
abundance: NA; j_gene: TRBJ1-2; v_gene: TRBV29-1; d_gene: TRBD1; CDR3aa: CSVELWTGGYGYTF; CDR3nt: TGCAGCGTTGAACTTTGGACAGGGGGCTATGGCTACACCTTC
abundance: few; j_gene: TRBJ1-2; v_gene: TRBV2; d_gene: TRBD1; CDR3aa: CASSADRVSSRGYTF; CDR3nt: TGTGCCAGCAGTGCAGACAGGGTATCGTCACGGGGCTACACCTTC
abundance: NA; j_gene: TRBJ2-1; v_gene: TRBV5-1; d_gene: TRBD1; CDR3aa: CASSLGQDHQHNEQFF; CDR3nt: TGCGCCAGCAGTCTAGGACAGGACCATCAACACAATGAGCAGTTCTTC
abundance: NA; j_gene: TRBJ2-3; v_gene: TRBV5-4; d_gene: NA; CDR3aa: CASSLGGLAQSDTQYF; CDR3nt: TGTGCCAGCAGCTTGGGAGGCCTAGCACAATCAGATACGCAGTATTTT
abundance: NA; j_gene: TRBJ2-3; v_gene: TRBV5-4; d_gene: TRBD2; CDR3aa: CASSFPTSGDLTDTQYF; CDR3nt: TGTGCCAGCAGCTTTCCGACTAGCGGGGACCTCACAGATACGCAGTATTTT
abundance: NA; j_gene: TRBJ2-5; v_gene: TRBV28; d_gene: TRBD2; CDR3aa: CASTSLAGGAETQYF; CDR3nt: TGTGCCAGCACCTCACTAGCGGGTGGGGCAGAGACCCAGTACTTC
abundance: NA; j_gene: TRBJ1-2; v_gene: TRBV7-9; d_gene: NA; CDR3aa: CASSSRWGGANYGYTF; CDR3nt: TGTGCCAGCAGCTCCCGATGGGGGGGGGCTAACTATGGCTACACCTTC
abundance: NA; j_gene: TRBJ2-2; v_gene: TRBV28; d_gene: TRBD2; CDR3aa: CASSRRTGGTGELFF; CDR3nt: TGTGCCAGCAGCCGTAGGACGGGGGGCACCGGGGAGCTGTTTTTT
abundance: NA; j_gene: TRBJ2-7; v_gene: TRBV11-2; d_gene: TRBD2; CDR3aa: CASSNGGDGSYEQYF; CDR3nt: TGTGCCAGCAGCAATGGGGGGGACGGTTCCTACGAGCAGTACTTC
abundance: NA; j_gene: TRBJ2-3; v_gene: TRBV6-5; d_gene: NA; CDR3aa: CASTASGSGLDTQYF; CDR3nt: TGTGCCAGCACCGCCTCTGGATCAGGCTTGGATACGCAGTATTTT
abundance: once; j_gene: TRBJ2-1; v_gene: TRBV15; d_gene: TRBD2; CDR3aa: CATSRVLAAYNEQFF; CDR3nt: TGTGCCACCAGCAGAGTACTAGCGGCTTACAATGAGCAGTTCTTC
abundance: NA; j_gene: TRBJ2-3; v_gene: TRBV6-1; d_gene: NA; CDR3aa: CASSEGRGRTDTQYF; CDR3nt: TGTGCCAGCAGTGAAGGGCGGGGGCGGACAGATACGCAGTATTTT
abundance: NA; j_gene: TRBJ2-1; v_gene: TRBV7-3; d_gene: NA; CDR3aa: CASSPEWSVDEQFF; CDR3nt: TGTGCCAGCAGCCCCGAATGGAGCGTTGATGAGCAGTTCTTC